This T cell receptor (beta chain) was captured in a study of OX40 agonist ivuxolimab in advanced cancers. Study context: Anti-PD-1, anti-PD-L1 or anti-CTLA-4 therapy given earlier was allowed, and roughly 38% had some. The study, taken as a whole, reports: Certain nonresponders likewise exhibited a low normalized T-cell clonal expansion. In CD8+ T cells, expanded clones were on average more numerous than in CD4+.

Concerning this clone: Its antigen is not known.

The germline V gene has CDR1 SGHDN and CDR2 FVKESK. The CDR3 consists of 16 residues. After removal of 0 bases from V and 2 bases from J, the junction contained 1 base not matched to a gene. Assay: immunoSEQ multiplex PCR; the TCRdb copy retains only in-frame clones and omits some. The table shows approximately 70,000 clones, with 92% occurring only once. The rearrangement uses TRBV14 and TRBJ2-1; TRBD2 agrees at 10 bases. The sequence was obtained from an adult with an advanced solid tumor such as melanoma, head and neck, liver or kidney cancer. This sample comprised CD4+ or CD8+ T cells sorted from blood, obtained in a trial of the OX40 agonist ivuxolimab. The CDR3 coding sequence is TGTGCCAGCAGCCAAGAGAGCGGGAGGGCCTACAATGAGCAGTTCTTC. Protein sequence: CASSQESGRAYNEQFF.